The following is a TCR beta chain sequence with its context. This clonotype was counted many times. Its binding antigen is unknown. The input lacks base qualities; no much larger clone sits a single base away. The data originate from a study of T cells in Graves' hyperthyroidism and ophthalmopathy (dated by TCRdb to the late 2010s). At the level of the whole study: Peripheral blood was sampled at the time of initial diagnosis, prior to any treatment. A discovery cohort of about a hundred patients, 43 with Graves' ophthalmopathy and approximately 60 with stable Graves' hyperthyroidism, was used to find distinguishing TCR V-J signatures. Prospective prediction of ophthalmopathy was tested in an independent validation cohort of fewer than 20 hyperthyroidism patients and 17 patients who later progressed to ophthalmopathy. For training and testing, the 100 or so patients in the discovery cohort were randomly divided in a 7:3 ratio. In roughly six Graves' hyperthyroidism patients, the study also compared T-cell repertoires from thyroid tissue with T-cell repertoires from blood. Once sampling was done, hyperthyroidism patients were given methimazole at a starting dose of 30 mg daily, whereas ophthalmopathy patients were given high-dose intravenous methylprednisolone. The paper describes TCR Vbeta CDR3 sequencing of more than 120 peripheral blood samples, made up of about 40 ophthalmopathy patients, roughly 80 hyperthyroidism patients and approximately 17 progressor patients.

Via the germline V gene, CDR1 is MDHEN and CDR2 SYDVKM. The cysteine opens and the phenylalanine closes a CDR3 of 15 amino acids. This entry keeps only the CDR3 DNA: 45 bases, framed from base 1. V is cut by 2 bases and J by 1 base, and the space between the germline ends is 10 bases. General study outcomes and caveats: Most expanded thyroid clonotypes (frequency above 0.001) were also found in blood, which suggests that blood repertoires may mirror thyroid immune responses. A 13 V-J signature model separated ophthalmopathy from stable hyperthyroidism, with over 85% sensitivity and roughly 82% specificity in cross-validation and 80%/75% in testing. No statistical method was used to fix the sample size in advance, and group allocation was not hidden from the investigators. In validation, the model predicted progression to ophthalmopathy with about 71% sensitivity and 72% to 85% specificity, a median of about six months before onset.

TCR beta CDR3 regions were amplified from RNA transcripts. For the first round of RT-PCR on the TCR CDR3, the HTBI primer set was used together with the Qiagen OneStep RT-PCR kit. A second multiplex PCR round built the libraries, followed by size selection and purification. Libraries were sequenced paired-end with 100 bp reads on an Illumina HiSeq2000. In the paper's pipeline: SOAPnuke was used to process the raw data, with reads discarded if the reads contained adapters or uncalled bases, had a mean Phred below 15, or lacked an exact constant-primer or identifier match. COPE v1.2.5 was used to merge high-quality paired reads, and clonotypes were defined as unique nucleotide sequences. MiTCR v1.1 was used to align clonotypes to the IMGT TRBV, TRBD and TRBJ reference segments. Only V-J combinations with frequency above 0.0001, covering 99.2% of repertoires, were analysed. A TCS score was defined as the ratio between F50 (clonal expansion) and ExV (chaos), using BLOSUM62-based TCRdist between CDR3 peptides within each V-J. Welch's t-statistics and random forest reduced around 520 V-J features to 13, which were used in a naive Bayes classifier (R e1071). TCRdb passed the public sequencing reads through fastp at Q25 and MiXCR, retaining productive beta sequences. One record per CDR3 amino acid sequence lists the most common genes and DNA. These V and J calls derive from TCRdb rather than the authors' analysis. The sample table shows roughly 420,000 distinct CDR3 sequences, and approximately 15% are seen once. The ten largest clonotypes hold roughly 8% of the sample.

Graves' hyperthyroidism was defined as stable when no progression to ophthalmopathy occurred over 18 months of follow-up. Hyperthyroidism patients were aged 18 to 65 years and newly diagnosed, with disease duration of less than 2 months. Patients with uncontrolled infections, other autoimmune diseases, pregnancy or lactation were excluded. Clinical symptoms, serum thyroxine and TRAb, thyroid ultrasound, and orbital computed tomography formed the basis for the diagnoses. PBMCs were isolated from 8 to 10 ml of fresh peripheral blood by Ficoll-Paque density gradient centrifugation. Total RNA was extracted with Trizol reagent, and quality was checked on an Agilent 2100 Bioanalyzer.

The sequence joins TRBV28 to TRBJ2-3; the D gene identity is not certain. This receptor was identified in a woman aged 18-29 years with Graves' hyperthyroidism. Sample: blood. The CDR3 has the sequence CASSLVTWGTDTQYF. The DNA sequence follows: TGTGCCAGCAGTTTAGTGACATGGGGCACAGATACGCAGTATTTT.